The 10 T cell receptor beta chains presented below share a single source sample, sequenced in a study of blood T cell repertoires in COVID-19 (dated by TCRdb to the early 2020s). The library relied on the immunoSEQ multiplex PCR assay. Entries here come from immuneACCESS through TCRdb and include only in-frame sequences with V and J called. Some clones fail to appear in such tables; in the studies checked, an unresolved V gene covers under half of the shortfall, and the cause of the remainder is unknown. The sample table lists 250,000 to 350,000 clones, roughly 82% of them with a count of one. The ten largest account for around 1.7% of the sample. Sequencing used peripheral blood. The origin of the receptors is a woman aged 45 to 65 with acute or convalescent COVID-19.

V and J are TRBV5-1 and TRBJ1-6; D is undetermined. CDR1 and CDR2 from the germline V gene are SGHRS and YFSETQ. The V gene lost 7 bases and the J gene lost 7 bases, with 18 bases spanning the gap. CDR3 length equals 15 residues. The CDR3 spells CASGRSDQPNSPLHF. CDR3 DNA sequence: TGCGCCAGCGGCCGAAGCGACCAGCCCAATTCACCCCTCCACTTT.

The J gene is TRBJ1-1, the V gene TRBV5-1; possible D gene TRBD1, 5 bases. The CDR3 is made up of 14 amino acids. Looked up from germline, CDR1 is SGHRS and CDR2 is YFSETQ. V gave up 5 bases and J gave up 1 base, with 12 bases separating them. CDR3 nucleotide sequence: TGCGCCAGCAGTGCCAGGGTGGAGAACACTGAAGCTTTCTTT. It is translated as CASSARVENTEAFF.

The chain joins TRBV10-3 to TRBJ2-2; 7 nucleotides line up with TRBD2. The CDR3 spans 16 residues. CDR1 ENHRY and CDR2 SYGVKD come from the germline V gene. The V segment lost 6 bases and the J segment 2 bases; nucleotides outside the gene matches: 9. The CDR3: CAIRTSGGENTGELFF. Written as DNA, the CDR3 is TGTGCCATCAGGACCAGTGGGGGGGAAAACACCGGGGAGCTGTTTTTT.

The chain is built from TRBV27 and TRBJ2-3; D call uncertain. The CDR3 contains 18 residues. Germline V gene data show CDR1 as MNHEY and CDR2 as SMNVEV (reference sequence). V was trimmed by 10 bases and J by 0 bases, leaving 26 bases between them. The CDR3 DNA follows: TGTGCCACCTCCTCAACAGAATTGATGAGTGGTAGCACAGATACGCAGTATTTT. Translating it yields CATSSTELMSGSTDTQYF.

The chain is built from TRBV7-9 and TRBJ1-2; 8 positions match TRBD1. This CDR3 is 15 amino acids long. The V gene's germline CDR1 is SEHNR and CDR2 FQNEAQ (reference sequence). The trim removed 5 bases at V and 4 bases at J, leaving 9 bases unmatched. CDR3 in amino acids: CASSPPGGASYGYTF. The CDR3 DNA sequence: TGTGCCAGCAGCCCGCCAGGGGGCGCGAGCTATGGCTACACCTTC.

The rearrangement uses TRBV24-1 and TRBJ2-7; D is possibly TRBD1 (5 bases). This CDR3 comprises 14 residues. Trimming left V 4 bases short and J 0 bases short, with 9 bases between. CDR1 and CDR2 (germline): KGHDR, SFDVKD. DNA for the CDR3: TGTGCCACCAGTGAAGCAGGGAACTCCTACGAGCAGTACTTC. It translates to CATSEAGNSYEQYF.

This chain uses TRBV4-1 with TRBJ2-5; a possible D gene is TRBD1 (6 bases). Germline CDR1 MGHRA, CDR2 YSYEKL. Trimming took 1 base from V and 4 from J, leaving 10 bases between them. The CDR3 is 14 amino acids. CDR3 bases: TGCGCCAGCAGCCAAGTACAGGGAACAGAGACCCAGTACTTC. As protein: CASSQVQGTETQYF.

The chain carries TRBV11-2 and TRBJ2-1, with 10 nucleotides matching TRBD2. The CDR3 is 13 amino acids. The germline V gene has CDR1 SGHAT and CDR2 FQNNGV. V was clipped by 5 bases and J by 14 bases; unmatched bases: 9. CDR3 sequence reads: CASSPAAGGIKFF. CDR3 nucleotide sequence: TGTGCCAGCAGCCCCGCAGCGGGGGGGATCAAGTTCTTC.

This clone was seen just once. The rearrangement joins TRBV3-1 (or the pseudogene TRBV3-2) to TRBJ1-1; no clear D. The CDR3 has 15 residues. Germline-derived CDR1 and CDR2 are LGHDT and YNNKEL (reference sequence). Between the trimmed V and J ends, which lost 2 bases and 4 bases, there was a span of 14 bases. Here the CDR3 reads CASSQRGPGITEAFF. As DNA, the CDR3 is TGTGCCAGCAGCCAAAGAGGTCCGGGAATCACTGAAGCTTTCTTT.

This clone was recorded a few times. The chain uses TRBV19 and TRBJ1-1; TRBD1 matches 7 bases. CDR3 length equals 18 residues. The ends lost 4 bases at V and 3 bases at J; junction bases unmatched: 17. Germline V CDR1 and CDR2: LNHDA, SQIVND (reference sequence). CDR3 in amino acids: CASSTNGRQGSQDTEAFF. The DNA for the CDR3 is TGTGCCAGTAGTACCAATGGTCGACAGGGCTCCCAGGACACTGAAGCTTTCTTT.